The next 12 T cell receptor beta chains were all read from a single sample in a study of shared clonotypes between healthy human individuals. Produced via immunoSEQ multiplex PCR; TCRdb's table is partial and in-frame only. The sample includes 600,000 to 700,000 clones, about three quarters of them seen just once. Sequenced sample: memory CD4+ T cells sorted from blood. The subset was: CD45RA-negative fraction. These receptors were obtained from a woman aged 25 to 39 in good health.

The V call is TRBV19, the J call TRBJ2-3, with 12 bases that match TRBD2. Germline loops: CDR1 LNHDA, CDR2 SQIVND (reference sequence). The CDR3 length is 19 residues. The trim removed 3 bases at V and 4 bases at J, leaving 14 bases unmatched. CDR3 sequence (DNA): TGTGCCAGTAGTATCTGGAGACTAGCGGGAGTGGTGGGCCCAGATACGCAGTATTTT. This codes for CASSIWRLAGVVGPDTQYF.

A single count supports this clone. J is TRBJ2-2 and V is TRBV6-6; a possible D gene is TRBD1 (6 bases). Trimming took 10 bases from V and 0 from J, leaving 15 bases between them. The CDR3 spans 15 residues. The germline V gene encodes CDR1 MNHNY and CDR2 SVGAGI (reference sequence). The CDR3 nucleotides are TGTGCCACCCTAACCGGGACACCGAACACCGGGGAGCTGTTTTTT. Translating gives CATLTGTPNTGELFF.

V is TRBV4-1 and J is TRBJ1-5; the D is unclear. Deletions cut 4 bases from V and 0 bases from J, with 16 bases between. The CDR3 has 17 amino acids. Germline V gives CDR1 MGHRA, CDR2 YSYEKL. The CDR3 loop is CASSRGGQGNSNQPQHF. The CDR3 DNA reads TGCGCCAGCAGCCGGGGTGGGCAAGGGAATAGCAATCAGCCCCAGCATTTT.

In regard to this clone: The same CDR3 arises from other DNA sequences in this sample as well. J is TRBJ1-5 and V is TRBV29-1; no clear D gene. Germline-derived CDR1 and CDR2 are SQVTM and ANQGSEA. V lost 6 bases, J lost 4 bases, and 13 bases lay in between. The CDR3 covers 13 residues. The CDR3: CSVVPGGNQPQHF. The DNA of the CDR3 is TGCAGCGTCGTTCCCGGAGGGAATCAGCCCCAGCATTTT.

This clone was observed a handful of times. The chain links TRBV7-2 to TRBJ2-2; D could derive from TRBD1 or TRBD2 (5 bases each). This CDR3 spans 15 amino acids. Germline lookup yields CDR1 SGHTA and CDR2 FQGNSA. Deletions cut 4 bases from V and 6 bases from J, with 15 bases between. This chain's CDR3 is CASSSGTHGAGELFF. In nucleotides, the CDR3 is TGTGCCAGCAGCTCCGGGACCCATGGCGCCGGGGAGCTGTTTTTT.

This clone was seen more than once but under ten times. The genes are TRBV19 and TRBJ2-1; TRBD2 agrees at 9 bases. The ends lost 9 bases at V and 5 bases at J; junction bases unmatched: 8. The germline V gene encodes CDR1 LNHDA and CDR2 SQIVND (reference sequence). The CDR3 covers 14 residues. CDR3 residues: CASASGATNNEQFF. Written as DNA, the CDR3 is TGTGCCAGCGCTAGCGGGGCTACTAACAATGAGCAGTTCTTC.

The chain couples TRBV6-1 to TRBJ1-1, with D possibly TRBD1 on 5 matching bases. The CDR3 runs to 12 residues. Trimming stripped 8 bases from V and 7 bases from J, with 14 bases between. The germline CDR1 and CDR2 sequences are MNHNS and SASEGT. CDR3 sequence reads: CASFGASYEAFF. For the CDR3, the DNA is TGTGCCAGCTTCGGGGCATCCTATGAAGCTTTCTTT.

This clone was detected only a few times. The chain combines TRBV6-6 with TRBJ2-7, with 11 nucleotides matching TRBD2. The germline V gene encodes CDR1 MNHNY and CDR2 SVGAGI (reference sequence). After removal of 6 bases from V and 3 bases from J, the junction contained 7 bases not matched to a gene. The CDR3 contains 15 residues. CDR3 nucleotide sequence: TGTGCCAGCAGACGTGGGACTAGCGGAAGCTACGAGCAGTACTTC. As protein: CASRRGTSGSYEQYF.

The chain carries TRBV18 and TRBJ2-7, with a weak D call TRBD1 (6 bases). Germline CDR1 KGHSH, CDR2 LQKENI. The CDR3 is 13 amino acids. The ends were cut back, 5 bases at V and 0 bases at J, with 8 bases in the middle. The CDR3 spells CASSTGSSYEQYF. The CDR3 bases are TGTGCCAGCTCAACAGGGAGCTCCTACGAGCAGTACTTC.

The chain carries TRBV19 and TRBJ2-1; 8 bases are shared with TRBD2. The CDR3 is made up of 13 amino acids. Germline V gives CDR1 LNHDA, CDR2 SQIVND (reference sequence). V was pared by 7 bases and J by 6 bases, with 5 bases of the junction left unmatched. This CDR3 is CASNLAGGNEQFF. In nucleotides, the CDR3 is TGTGCCAGTAACCTAGCGGGTGGCAATGAGCAGTTCTTC.

This sequence joins TRBV28 and TRBJ1-4; D may be TRBD1 (5 bases). Germline CDR1 is MDHEN and CDR2 is SYDVKM. V lost 7 bases and J 7 bases, leaving 16 bases between the germline ends. CDR3 length: 14 residues. The CDR3 is CASTGTASGEKLFF. The CDR3 DNA sequence: TGTGCCAGCACAGGGACCGCATCGGGTGAAAAACTGTTTTTT.

The chain carries TRBV4-2 and TRBJ2-3; 9 nucleotides agree with TRBD2. The CDR3 is 16 amino acids. J gave up 6 bases and V 3 bases, and 10 bases lay outside the gene matches. CDR1 LGHNA and CDR2 YNFKEQ come from the germline V gene. In DNA form, the CDR3 reads TGTGCCAGCAGCCACCTTCAGTTAGCGGGAGAGGATACGCAGTATTTT. Translated: CASSHLQLAGEDTQYF.